In its sample, the clone carrying this T cell receptor (beta chain) was seen a few times. What it binds is unknown. Amplification of TCR alpha and beta CDR3 regions from RNA used iRepertoire nested multiplex PCR. TCRdb re-analysed the multiplex PCR reads in MiXCR, keeping a single row per CDR3 protein. The profile covers roughly 130,000 distinct CDR3 sequences, with roughly a quarter appearing a single time and around a quarter taken by the ten largest. The record originates from a study of glioma-infiltrating T cells. Overall study results and limits: Only very few CDR3 sequences appeared in both tissue and blood. Non-neoplastic patients had below-expected tissue-blood divergence, while all gliomas exceeded expectation.

Germline V gene sequence: CDR1 MDHEN, CDR2 SYDVKM. The CDR3 length is 13 residues. V dropped 4 bases and J dropped 4 bases, with 10 bases sitting between them. The sequence was obtained from a human donor with low-grade glioma or glioblastoma, undergoing nonglioma brain surgery, or in good health (not recorded which). This chain connects TRBV28 to TRBJ1-2, with D perhaps matching TRBD1 (5 bases). The sample consisted of glioma tissue, nonneoplastic brain tissue, or PBMCs (not recorded which). Here the CDR3 DNA reads TGTGCCAGCAGTTCCCAGGGTGGCTATGGCTACACCTTC. This codes for CASSSQGGYGYTF.